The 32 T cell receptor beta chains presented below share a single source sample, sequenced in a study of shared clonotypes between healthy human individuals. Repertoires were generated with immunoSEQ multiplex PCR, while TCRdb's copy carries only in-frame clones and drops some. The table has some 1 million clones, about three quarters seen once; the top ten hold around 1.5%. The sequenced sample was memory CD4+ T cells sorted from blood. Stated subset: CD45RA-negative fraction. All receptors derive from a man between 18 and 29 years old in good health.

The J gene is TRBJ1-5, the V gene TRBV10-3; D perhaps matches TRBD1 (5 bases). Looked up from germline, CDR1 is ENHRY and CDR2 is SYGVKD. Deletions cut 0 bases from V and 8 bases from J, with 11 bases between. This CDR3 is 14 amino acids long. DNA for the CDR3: TGTGCCATCAGTGAGTCGTGGGGGTTTGAGCCCCAGCATTTT. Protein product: CAISESWGFEPQHF.

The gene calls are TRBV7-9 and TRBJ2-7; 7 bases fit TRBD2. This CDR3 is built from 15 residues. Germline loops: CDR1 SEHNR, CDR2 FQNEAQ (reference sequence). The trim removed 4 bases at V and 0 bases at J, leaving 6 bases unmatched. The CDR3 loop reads CASSSGGTRSYEQYF. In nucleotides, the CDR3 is TGTGCCAGCAGCTCCGGGGGGACCCGCTCCTACGAGCAGTACTTC.

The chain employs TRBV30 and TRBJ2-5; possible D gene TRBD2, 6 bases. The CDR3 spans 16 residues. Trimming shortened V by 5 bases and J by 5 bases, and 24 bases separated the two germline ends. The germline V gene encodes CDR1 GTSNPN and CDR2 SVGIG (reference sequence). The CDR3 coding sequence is TGTGCCTGGGACTCAAATCCACACTCAGGGAGGGAGACCCAGTACTTC. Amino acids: CAWDSNPHSGRETQYF.

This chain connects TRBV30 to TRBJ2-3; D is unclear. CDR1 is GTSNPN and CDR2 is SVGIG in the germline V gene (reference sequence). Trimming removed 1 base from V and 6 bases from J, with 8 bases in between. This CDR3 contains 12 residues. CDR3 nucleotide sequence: TGTGCCTGGAGTGAGGGTCTGGATACGCAGTATTTT. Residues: CAWSEGLDTQYF.

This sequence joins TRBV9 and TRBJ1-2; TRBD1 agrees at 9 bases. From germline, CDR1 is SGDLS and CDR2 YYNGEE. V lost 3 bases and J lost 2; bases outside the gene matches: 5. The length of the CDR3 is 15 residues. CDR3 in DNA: TGTGCCAGCAGCGGACAGGGGGTAGCAAACTATGGCTACACCTTC. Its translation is CASSGQGVANYGYTF.

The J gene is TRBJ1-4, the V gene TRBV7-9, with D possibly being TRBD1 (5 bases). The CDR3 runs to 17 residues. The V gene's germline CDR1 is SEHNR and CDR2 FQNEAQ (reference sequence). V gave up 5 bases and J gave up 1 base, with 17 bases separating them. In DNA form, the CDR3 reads TGTGCCAGCAGCCGATTTTCCCAAGACAGAACTAATGAAAAACTGTTTTTT. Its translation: CASSRFSQDRTNEKLFF. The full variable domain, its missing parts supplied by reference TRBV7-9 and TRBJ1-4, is DTGVSQNPRHKITKRGQNVTFRCDPISEHNRLYWYRQTLGQGPEFLTYFQNEAQLEKSRLLSDRFSAERPKGSFSTLEIQRTEQGDSAMYLCASSRFSQDRTNEKLFFGSGTQLSVL.

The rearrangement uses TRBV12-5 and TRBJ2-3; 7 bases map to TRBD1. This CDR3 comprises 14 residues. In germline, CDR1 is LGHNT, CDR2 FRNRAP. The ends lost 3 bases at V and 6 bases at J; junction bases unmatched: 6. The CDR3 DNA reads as TGTGCTAGTGGTTTCGCGACAGGGAAGGATACGCAGTATTTT. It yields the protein CASGFATGKDTQYF. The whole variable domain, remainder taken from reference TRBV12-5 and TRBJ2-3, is DARVTQTPRHKVTEMGQEVTMRCQPILGHNTVFWYRQTMMQGLELLAYFRNRAPLDDSGMPKDRFSAEMPDATLATLKIQPSEPRDSAVYFCASGFATGKDTQYFGPGTRLTVL.

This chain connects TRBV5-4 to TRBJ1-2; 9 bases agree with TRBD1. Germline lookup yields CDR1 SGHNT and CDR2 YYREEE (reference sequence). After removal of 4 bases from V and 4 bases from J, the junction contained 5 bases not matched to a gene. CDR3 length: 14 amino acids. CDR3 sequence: CASSGDREGYGYTF. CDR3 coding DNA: TGTGCCAGCAGCGGGGACAGGGAAGGCTATGGCTACACCTTC.

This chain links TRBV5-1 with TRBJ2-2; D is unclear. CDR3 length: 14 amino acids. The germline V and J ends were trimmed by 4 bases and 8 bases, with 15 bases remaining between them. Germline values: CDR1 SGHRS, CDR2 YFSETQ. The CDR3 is CASSPDWVTGELFF. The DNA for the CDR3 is TGCGCCAGCAGCCCGGATTGGGTCACAGGGGAGCTGTTTTTT.

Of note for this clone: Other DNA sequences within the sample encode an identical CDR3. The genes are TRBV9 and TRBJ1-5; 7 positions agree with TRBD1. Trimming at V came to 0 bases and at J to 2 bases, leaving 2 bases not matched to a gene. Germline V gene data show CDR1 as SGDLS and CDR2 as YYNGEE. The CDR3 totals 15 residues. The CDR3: CASSVGDSGNQPQHF. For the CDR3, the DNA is TGTGCCAGCAGCGTAGGGGACAGCGGCAATCAGCCCCAGCATTTT.

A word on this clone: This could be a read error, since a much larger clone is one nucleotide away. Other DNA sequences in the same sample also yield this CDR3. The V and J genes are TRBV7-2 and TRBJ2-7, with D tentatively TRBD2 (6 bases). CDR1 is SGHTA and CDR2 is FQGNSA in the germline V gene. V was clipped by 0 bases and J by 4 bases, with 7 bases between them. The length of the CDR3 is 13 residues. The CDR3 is CASSLAGGYEQYF. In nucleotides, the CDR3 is TGTGCCAGCAGCTTAGCGGGGGGTTACGAGCAGTACTTC. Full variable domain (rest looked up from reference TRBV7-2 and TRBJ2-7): GAGVSQSPSNKVTEKGKDVELRCDPISGHTALYWYRQSLGQGLEFLIYFQGNSAPDKSGLPSDRFSAERTGGSVSTLTIQRTQQEDSAVYLCASSLAGGYEQYFGPGTRLTVT.

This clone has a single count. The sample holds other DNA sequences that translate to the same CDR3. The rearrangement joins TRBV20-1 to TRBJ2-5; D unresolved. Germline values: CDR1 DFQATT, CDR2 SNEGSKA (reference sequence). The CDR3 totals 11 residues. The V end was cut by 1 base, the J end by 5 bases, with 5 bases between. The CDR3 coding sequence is TGCAGTGCTAGAGTTGGTGAGACCCAGTACTTC. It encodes CSARVGETQYF.

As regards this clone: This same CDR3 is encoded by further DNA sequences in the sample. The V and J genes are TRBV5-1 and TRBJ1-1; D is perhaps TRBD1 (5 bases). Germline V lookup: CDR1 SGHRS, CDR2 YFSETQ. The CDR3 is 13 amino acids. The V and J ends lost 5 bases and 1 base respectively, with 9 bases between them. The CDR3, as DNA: TGCGCCAGCAGTTTTCAGGGGAACACTGAAGCTTTCTTT. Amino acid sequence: CASSFQGNTEAFF.

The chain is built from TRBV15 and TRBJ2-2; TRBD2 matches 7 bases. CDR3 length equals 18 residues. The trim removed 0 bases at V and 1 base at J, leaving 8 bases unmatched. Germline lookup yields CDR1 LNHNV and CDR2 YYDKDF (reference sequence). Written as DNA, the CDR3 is TGTGCCACCAGCAGAGATGATGCGCGGGAGTTGAACACCGGGGAGCTGTTTTTT. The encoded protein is CATSRDDARELNTGELFF.

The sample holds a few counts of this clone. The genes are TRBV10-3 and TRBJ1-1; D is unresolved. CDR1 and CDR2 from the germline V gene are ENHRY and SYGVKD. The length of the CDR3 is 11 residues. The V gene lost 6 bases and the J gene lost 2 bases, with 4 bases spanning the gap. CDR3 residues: CAIRANTEAFF. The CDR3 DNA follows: TGTGCCATCAGGGCCAACACTGAAGCTTTCTTT.

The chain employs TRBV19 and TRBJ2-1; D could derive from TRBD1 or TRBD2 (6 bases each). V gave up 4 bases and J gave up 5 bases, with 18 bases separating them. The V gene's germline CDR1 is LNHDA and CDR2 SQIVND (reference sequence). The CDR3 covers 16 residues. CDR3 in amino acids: CASSNQQGGGDNEQFF. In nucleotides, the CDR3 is TGTGCCAGTAGTAACCAACAGGGCGGCGGGGACAATGAGCAGTTCTTC.

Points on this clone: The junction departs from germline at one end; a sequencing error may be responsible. The CDR3 loop is CVSSQGGQAKETQYF. For the CDR3, the DNA is TGCGTCAGCAGCCAAGGGGGACAGGCCAAAGAGACCCAGTACTTC. V and J are TRBV4-1 and TRBJ2-5, with 8 bases matching TRBD1. Per germline, CDR1 MGHRA and CDR2 YSYEKL. The CDR3 has 15 residues.

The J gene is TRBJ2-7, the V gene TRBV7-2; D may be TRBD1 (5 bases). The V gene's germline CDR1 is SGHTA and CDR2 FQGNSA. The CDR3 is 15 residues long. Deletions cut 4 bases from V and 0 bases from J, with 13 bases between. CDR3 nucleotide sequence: TGTGCCAGCAGCTCGCCCGCCCAGGGCTCCTACGAGCAGTACTTC. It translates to CASSSPAQGSYEQYF.

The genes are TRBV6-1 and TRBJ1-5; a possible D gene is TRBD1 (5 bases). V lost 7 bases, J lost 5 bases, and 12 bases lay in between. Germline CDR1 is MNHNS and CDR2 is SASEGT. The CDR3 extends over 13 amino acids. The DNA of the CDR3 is TGTGCCAGCAAACGACAGCCGGATCAGCCCCAGCATTTT. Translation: CASKRQPDQPQHF.

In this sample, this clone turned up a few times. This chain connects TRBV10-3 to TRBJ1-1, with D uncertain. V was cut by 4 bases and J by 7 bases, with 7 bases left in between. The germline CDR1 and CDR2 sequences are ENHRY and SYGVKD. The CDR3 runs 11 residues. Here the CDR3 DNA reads TGTGCCATCAGTGGGACGGGTGAAGCTTTCTTT. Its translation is CAISGTGEAFF.

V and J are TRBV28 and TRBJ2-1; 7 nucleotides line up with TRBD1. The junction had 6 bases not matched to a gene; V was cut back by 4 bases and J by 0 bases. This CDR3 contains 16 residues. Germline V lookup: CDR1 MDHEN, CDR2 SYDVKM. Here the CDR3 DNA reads TGTGCCAGCAGTTCGAACAGGGGCCGCTCCTACAATGAGCAGTTCTTC. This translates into CASSSNRGRSYNEQFF.

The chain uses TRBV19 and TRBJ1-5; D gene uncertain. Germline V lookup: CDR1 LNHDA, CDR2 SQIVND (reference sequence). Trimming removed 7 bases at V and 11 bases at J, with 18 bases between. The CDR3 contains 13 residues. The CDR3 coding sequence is TGTGCCAGTAATCGGGCAGGTATCGAGGCCCAGCATTTT. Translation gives CASNRAGIEAQHF.

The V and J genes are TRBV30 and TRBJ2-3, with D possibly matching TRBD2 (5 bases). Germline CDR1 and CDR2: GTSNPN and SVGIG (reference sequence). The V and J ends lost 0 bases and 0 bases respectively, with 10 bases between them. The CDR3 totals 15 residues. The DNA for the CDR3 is TGTGCCTGGAGTGTAGCGGTAACTAGCACAGATACGCAGTATTTT. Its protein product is CAWSVAVTSTDTQYF.

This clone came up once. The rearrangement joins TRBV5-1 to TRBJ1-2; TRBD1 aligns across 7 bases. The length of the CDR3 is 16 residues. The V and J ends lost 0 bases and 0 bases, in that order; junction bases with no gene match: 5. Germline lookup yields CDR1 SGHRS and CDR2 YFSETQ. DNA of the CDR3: TGCGCCAGCAGCTTGGCCCGACAGGGTACTAACTATGGCTACACCTTC. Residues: CASSLARQGTNYGYTF.

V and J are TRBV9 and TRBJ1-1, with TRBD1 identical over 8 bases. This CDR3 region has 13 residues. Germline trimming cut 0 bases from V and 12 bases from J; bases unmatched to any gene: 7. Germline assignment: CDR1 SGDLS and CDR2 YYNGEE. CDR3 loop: CASSVESGGRTFF. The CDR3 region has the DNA TGTGCCAGCAGCGTAGAGTCAGGGGGCAGAACTTTCTTT.

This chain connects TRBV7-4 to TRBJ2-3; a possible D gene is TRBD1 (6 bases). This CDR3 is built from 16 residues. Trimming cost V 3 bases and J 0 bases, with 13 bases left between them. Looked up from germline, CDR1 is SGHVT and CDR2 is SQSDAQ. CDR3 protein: CASSFRPGASTDTQYF. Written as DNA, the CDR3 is TGTGCCAGCAGCTTCCGGCCAGGGGCTAGCACAGATACGCAGTATTTT.

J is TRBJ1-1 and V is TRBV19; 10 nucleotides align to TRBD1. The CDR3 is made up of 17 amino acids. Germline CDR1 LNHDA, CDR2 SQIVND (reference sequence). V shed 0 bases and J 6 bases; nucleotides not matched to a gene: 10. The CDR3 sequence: CASSIDLGTGVGAEAFF. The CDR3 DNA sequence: TGTGCCAGTAGTATAGATCTAGGGACAGGGGTTGGAGCTGAAGCTTTCTTT.

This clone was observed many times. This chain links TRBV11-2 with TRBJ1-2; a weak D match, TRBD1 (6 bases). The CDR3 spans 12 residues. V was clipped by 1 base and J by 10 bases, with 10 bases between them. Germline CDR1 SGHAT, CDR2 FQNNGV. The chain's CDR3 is CASSLAGEVYTF. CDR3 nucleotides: TGTGCCAGCAGCTTAGCAGGGGAGGTCTACACCTTC.

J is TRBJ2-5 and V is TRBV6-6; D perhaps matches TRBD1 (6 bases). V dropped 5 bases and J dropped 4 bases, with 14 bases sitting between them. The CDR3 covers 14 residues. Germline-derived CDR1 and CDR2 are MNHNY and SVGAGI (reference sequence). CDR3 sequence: CASSDGTSIETQYF. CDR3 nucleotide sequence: TGTGCCAGCAGTGACGGGACATCCATAGAGACCCAGTACTTC.

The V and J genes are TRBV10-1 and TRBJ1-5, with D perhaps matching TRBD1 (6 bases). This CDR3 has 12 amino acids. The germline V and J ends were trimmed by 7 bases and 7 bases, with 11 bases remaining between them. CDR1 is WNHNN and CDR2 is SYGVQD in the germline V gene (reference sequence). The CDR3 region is CASNQGLQPQHF. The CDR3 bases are TGCGCCAGCAACCAGGGGTTACAGCCCCAGCATTTT.

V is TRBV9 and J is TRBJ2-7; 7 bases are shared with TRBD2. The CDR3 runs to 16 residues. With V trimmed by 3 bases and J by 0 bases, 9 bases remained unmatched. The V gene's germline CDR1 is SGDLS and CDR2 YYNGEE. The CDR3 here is CASSAQAGPSSYEQYF. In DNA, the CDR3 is TGTGCCAGCAGCGCGCAAGCGGGACCTAGCTCCTACGAGCAGTACTTC.

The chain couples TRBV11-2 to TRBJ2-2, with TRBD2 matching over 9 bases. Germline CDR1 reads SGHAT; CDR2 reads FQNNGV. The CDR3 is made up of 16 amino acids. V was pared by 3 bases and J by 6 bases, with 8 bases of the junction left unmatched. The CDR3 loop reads CASSLAAGGPSGELFF. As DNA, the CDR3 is TGTGCCAGCAGCTTGGCTGCGGGAGGGCCGTCCGGGGAGCTGTTTTTT.